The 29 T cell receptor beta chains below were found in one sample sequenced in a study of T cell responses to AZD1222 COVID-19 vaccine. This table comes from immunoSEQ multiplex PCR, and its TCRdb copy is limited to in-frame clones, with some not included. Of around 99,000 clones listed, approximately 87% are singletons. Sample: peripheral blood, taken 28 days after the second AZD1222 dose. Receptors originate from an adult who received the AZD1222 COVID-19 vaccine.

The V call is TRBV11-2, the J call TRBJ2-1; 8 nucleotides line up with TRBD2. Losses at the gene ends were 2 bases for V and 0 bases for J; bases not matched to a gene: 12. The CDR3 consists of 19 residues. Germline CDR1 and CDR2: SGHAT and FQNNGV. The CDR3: CASSLSSGAFSSSYNEQFF. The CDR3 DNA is TGTGCCAGCAGCTTAAGTAGCGGGGCTTTTTCAAGCTCCTACAATGAGCAGTTCTTC. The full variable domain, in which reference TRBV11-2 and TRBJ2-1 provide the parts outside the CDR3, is EAGVAQSPRYKIIEKRQSVAFWCNPISGHATLYWYQQILGQGPKLLIQFQNNGVVDDSQLPKDRFSAERLKGVDSTLKIQPAKLEDSAVYLCASSLSSGAFSSSYNEQFFGPGTRLTVL.

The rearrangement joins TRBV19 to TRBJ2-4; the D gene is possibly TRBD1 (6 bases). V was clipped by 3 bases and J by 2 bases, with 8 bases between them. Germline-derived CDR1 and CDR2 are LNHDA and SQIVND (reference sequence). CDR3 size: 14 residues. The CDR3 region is CASSIRGPKNIQYF. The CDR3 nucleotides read TGTGCCAGTAGTATCAGGGGTCCCAAAAACATTCAGTACTTC.

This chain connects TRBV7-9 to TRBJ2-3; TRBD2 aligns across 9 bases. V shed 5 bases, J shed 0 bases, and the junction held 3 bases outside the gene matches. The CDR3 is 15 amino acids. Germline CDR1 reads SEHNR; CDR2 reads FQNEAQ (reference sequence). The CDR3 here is CASSRLAESTDTQYF. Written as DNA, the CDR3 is TGTGCCAGCAGCCGACTAGCGGAAAGCACAGATACGCAGTATTTT.

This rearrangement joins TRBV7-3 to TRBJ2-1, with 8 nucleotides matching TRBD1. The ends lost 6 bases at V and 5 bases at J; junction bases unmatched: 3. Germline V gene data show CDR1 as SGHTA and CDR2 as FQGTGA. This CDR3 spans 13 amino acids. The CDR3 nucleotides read TGTGCCAGCAGTTTACAGGGGGACAATGAGCAGTTCTTC. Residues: CASSLQGDNEQFF.

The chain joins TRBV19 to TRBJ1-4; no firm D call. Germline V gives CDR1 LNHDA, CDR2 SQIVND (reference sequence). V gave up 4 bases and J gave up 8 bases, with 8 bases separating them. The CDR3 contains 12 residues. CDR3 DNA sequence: TGTGCCAGTAGTACCCCGAGAGAAAAACTGTTTTTT. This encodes CASSTPREKLFF.

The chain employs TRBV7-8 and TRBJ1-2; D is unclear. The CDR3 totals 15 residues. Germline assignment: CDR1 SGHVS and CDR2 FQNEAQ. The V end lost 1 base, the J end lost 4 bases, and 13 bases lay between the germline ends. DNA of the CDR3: TGTGCCAGCAGCTTAGGCCCCACCGGCTCCTATGGCTACACCTTC. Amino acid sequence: CASSLGPTGSYGYTF.

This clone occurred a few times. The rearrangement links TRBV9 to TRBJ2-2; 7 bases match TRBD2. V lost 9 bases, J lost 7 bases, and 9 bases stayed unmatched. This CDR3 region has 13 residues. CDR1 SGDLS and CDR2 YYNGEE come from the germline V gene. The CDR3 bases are TGTGCCACTAGGGAGGGAAACGGCGGGGAGCTGTTTTTT. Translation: CATREGNGGELFF.

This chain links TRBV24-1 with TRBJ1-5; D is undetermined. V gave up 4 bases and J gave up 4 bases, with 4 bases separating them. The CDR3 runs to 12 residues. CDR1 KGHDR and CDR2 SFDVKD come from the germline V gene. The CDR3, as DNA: TGTGCCACCAGTGAAGCAAATCAGCCCCAGCATTTT. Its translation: CATSEANQPQHF.

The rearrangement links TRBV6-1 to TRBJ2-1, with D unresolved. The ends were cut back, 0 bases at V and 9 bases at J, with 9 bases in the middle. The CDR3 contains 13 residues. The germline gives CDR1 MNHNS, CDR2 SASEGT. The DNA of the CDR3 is TGTGCCAGCAGTGAAGCGAGATTAAGTGAGCAGTTCTTC. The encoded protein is CASSEARLSEQFF.

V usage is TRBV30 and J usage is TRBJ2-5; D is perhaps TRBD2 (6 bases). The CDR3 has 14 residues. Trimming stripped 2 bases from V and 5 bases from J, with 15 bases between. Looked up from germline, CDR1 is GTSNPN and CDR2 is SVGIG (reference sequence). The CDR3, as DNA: TGTGCCTGGAGTAGAAGACTAGTAGGGGAGACCCAGTACTTC. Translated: CAWSRRLVGETQYF.

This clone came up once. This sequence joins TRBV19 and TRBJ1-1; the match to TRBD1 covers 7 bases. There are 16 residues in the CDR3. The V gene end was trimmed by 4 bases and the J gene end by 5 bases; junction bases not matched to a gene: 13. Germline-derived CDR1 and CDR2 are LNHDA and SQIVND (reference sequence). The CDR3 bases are TGTGCCAGTAGTACCTACAGGGGTGGGTTCGCAACTGAAGCTTTCTTT. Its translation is CASSTYRGGFATEAFF.

The CDR3 here is CASSIYSTPGGDEQFF. DNA of the CDR3: TGTGCCAGCAGCATTTACTCCACACCGGGGGGGGATGAGCAGTTCTTC. The chain combines TRBV27 with TRBJ2-1; 8 nucleotides agree with TRBD2. Germline V gives CDR1 MNHEY, CDR2 SMNVEV (reference sequence). This CDR3 has 16 residues. V was clipped by 6 bases and J by 8 bases; unmatched bases: 15.

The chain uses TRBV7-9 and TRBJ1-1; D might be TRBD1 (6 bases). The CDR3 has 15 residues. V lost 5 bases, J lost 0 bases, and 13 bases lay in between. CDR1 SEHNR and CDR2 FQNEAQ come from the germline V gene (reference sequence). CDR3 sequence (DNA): TGTGCCAGCAGCCCCCAGGGGAGTGTGAACACTGAAGCTTTCTTT. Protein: CASSPQGSVNTEAFF.

CDR3 nucleotides: TGTGCCAGCAAGGTGATAACAGCTTTCTTT. Protein sequence: CASKVITAFF. This chain uses TRBV2 with TRBJ1-1; the D is unclear. Trimming pared 7 bases from V and 10 bases from J, leaving 10 bases between. The CDR3 is made up of 10 amino acids. Looked up from germline, CDR1 is SNHLY and CDR2 is FYNNEI.

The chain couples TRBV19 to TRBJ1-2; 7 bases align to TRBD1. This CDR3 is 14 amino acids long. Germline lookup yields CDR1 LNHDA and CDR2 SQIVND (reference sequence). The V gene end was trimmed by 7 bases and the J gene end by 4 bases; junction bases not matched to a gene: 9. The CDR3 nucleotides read TGTGCCAGTACGAGGGGGCAGGGTCTCTATGGCTACACCTTC. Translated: CASTRGQGLYGYTF.

CDR3 region: CASSYDRLPSGNTIYF. The CDR3, as DNA: TGTGCCAGCAGTTACGACAGGCTGCCCTCTGGAAACACCATATATTTT. The J gene is TRBJ1-3, the V gene TRBV6-6, with D possibly TRBD1 on 6 matching bases. In germline, CDR1 is MNHNY, CDR2 SVGAGI (reference sequence). CDR3 length: 16 residues. V lost 2 bases and J lost 0, with 11 bases in between.

The CDR3 sequence is CAATTRGGVTEAFF. The CDR3, as DNA: TGTGCCGCAACCACCAGGGGAGGGGTTACTGAAGCTTTCTTT. V usage is TRBV19 and J usage is TRBJ1-1; D might be TRBD1 (6 bases). Germline CDR1 LNHDA, CDR2 SQIVND (reference sequence). This CDR3 spans 14 amino acids. V lost 11 bases and J 5 bases, leaving 21 bases between the germline ends.

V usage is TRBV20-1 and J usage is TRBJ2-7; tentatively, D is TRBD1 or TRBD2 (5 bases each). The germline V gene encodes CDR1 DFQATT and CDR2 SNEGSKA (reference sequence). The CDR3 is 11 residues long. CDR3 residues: CSLGVGYEQYF. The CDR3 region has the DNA TGCAGCTTGGGGGTTGGATACGAGCAGTACTTC.

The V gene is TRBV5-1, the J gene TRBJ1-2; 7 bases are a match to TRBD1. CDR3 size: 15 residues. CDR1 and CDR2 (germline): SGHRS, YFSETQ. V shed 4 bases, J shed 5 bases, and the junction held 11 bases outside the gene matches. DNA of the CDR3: TGCGCCAGCAGCCCTACAGGGGAGCGAATTTATGGCTACACCTTC. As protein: CASSPTGERIYGYTF.

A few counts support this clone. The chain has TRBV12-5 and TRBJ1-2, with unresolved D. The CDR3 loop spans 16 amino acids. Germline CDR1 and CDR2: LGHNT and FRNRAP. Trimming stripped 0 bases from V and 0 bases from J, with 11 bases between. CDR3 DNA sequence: TGTGCTAGTGGTTTGGTACATGGAACCTCTAACTATGGCTACACCTTC. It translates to CASGLVHGTSNYGYTF. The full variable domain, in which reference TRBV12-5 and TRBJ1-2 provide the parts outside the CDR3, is DARVTQTPRHKVTEMGQEVTMRCQPILGHNTVFWYRQTMMQGLELLAYFRNRAPLDDSGMPKDRFSAEMPDATLATLKIQPSEPRDSAVYFCASGLVHGTSNYGYTFGSGTRLTVV.

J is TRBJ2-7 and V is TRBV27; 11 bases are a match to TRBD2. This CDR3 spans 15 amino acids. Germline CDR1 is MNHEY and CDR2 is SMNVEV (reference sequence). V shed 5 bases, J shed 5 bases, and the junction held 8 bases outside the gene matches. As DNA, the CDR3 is TGTGCCAGCAGTCTTACTAGCGGGAGTATCAACGAGCAGTACTTC. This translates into CASSLTSGSINEQYF.

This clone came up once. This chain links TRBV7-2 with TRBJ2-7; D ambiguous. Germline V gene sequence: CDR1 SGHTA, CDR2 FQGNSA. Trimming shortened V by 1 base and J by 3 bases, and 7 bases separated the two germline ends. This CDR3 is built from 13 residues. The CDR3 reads CASSLVDLYEQYF. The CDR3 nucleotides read TGTGCCAGCAGCTTAGTGGACCTCTACGAGCAGTACTTC.

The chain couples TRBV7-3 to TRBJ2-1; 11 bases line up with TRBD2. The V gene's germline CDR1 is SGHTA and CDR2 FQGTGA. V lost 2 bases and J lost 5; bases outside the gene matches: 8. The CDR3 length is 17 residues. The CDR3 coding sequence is TGTGCCAGCAGCTTATCGGGGGGACTAGCGGTCGACAATGAGCAGTTCTTC. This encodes CASSLSGGLAVDNEQFF.

CDR3 in DNA: TGTGCCAGCAGGGGGACAGGGGGAAACACTGAAGCTTTCTTT. Translated, it gives CASRGTGGNTEAFF. This chain joins TRBV7-3 and TRBJ1-1; 11 positions match TRBD1. This CDR3 comprises 14 residues. Germline V lookup: CDR1 SGHTA, CDR2 FQGTGA. V shed 6 bases and J 2 bases; nucleotides not matched to a gene: 2.

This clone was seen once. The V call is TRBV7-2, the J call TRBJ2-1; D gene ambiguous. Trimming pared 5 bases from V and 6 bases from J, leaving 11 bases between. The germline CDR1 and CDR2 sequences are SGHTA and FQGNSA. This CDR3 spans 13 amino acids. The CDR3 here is CASSQVPGNEQFF. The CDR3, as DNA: TGTGCCAGCAGCCAGGTGCCGGGCAATGAGCAGTTCTTC.

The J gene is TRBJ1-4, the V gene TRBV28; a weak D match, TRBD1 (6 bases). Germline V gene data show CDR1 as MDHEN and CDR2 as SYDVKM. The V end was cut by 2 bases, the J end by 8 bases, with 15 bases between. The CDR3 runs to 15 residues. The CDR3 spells CASSLRIGGAEKLFF. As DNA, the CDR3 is TGTGCCAGCAGTTTAAGGATCGGGGGCGCAGAAAAACTGTTTTTT.

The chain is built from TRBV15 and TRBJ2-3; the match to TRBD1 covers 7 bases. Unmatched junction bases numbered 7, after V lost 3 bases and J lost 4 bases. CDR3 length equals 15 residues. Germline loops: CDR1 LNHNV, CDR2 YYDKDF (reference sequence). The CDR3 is CATSSDREGSDTQYF. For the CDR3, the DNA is TGTGCCACCAGCAGCGACAGGGAAGGGTCAGATACGCAGTATTTT.

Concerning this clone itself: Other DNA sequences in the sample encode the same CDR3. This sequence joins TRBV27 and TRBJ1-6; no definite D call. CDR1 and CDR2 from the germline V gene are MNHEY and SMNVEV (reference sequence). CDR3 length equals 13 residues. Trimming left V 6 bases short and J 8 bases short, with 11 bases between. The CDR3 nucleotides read TGTGCCAGCAGCTCCCGGGATTATTCACCCCTCCACTTT. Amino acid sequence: CASSSRDYSPLHF.

The CDR3 nucleotides are TGTGCCAGCAGCTCGCTGGGGGAATCGCCCCAGCATTTT. Protein sequence: CASSSLGESPQHF. This chain links TRBV5-5 with TRBJ1-5; TRBD1 might be the D (5 bases). The CDR3 spans 13 residues. Trimming stripped 3 bases from V and 9 bases from J, with 13 bases between. The germline V gene has CDR1 SGHKS and CDR2 YYEKEE (reference sequence).